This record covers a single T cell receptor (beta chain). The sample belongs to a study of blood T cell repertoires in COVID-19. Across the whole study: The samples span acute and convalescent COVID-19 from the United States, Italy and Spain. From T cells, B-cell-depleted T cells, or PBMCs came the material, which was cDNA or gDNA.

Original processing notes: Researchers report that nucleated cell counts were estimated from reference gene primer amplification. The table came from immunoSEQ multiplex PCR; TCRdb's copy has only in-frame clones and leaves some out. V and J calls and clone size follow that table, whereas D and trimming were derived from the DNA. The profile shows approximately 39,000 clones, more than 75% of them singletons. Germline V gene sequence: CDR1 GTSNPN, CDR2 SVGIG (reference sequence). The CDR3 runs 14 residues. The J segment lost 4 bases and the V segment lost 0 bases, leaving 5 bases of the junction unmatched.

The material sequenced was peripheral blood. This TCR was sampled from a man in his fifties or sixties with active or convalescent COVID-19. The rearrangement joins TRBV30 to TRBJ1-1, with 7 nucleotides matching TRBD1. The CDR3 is CAWSVQGDLTEAFF. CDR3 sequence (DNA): TGTGCCTGGAGTGTCCAGGGGGATCTCACTGAAGCTTTCTTT.